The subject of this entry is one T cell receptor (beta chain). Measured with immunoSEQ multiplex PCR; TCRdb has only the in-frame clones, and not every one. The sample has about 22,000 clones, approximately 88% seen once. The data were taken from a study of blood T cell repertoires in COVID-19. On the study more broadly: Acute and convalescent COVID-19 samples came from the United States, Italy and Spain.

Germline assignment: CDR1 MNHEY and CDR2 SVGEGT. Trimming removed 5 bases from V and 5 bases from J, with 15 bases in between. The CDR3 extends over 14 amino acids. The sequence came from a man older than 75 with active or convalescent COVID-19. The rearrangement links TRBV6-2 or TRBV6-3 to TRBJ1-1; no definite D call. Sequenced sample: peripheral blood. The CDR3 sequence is CASSGTEGITEAFF. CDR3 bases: TGTGCCAGCAGTGGTACAGAGGGTATAACTGAAGCTTTCTTT.